The clone carrying this TCR beta chain was counted between two and nine times. Its target is unknown. The data are from a study of a mutant IDH1 vaccine in newly diagnosed glioma. Points from the study as a whole: Alterations occurring in top peripheral T cell clonotypes seemed unrelated to pseudoprogression.

Germline CDR1 and CDR2: MGHRA and YSYEKL. V was shortened by 4 bases and J by 4 bases, with 10 bases between the two germline ends. The CDR3 extends over 13 amino acids. Libraries were prepared by immunoSEQ multiplex PCR; TCRdb keeps only in-frame clonotypes and omits some of them. The sample consists of about 30,000 clones, roughly three quarters of them appearing once. Documented time point: week 11, during vaccination. Every vaccine dose comprised 300 ug of mutant IDH1 20-mer peptide plus topical imiquimod. Source: PBMCs, taken from a glioma patient whose treatment included an IDH1 peptide vaccine. V is TRBV4-1 and J is TRBJ1-1; D may be TRBD1 (5 bases). This receptor was obtained from a man between 25 and 39 years old with glioma. CDR3 protein: CASSRDGGTEAFF. The CDR3 nucleotides read TGCGCCAGCAGCCGAGATGGGGGCACTGAAGCTTTCTTT.